The subject of this entry is one TCR beta chain. Antigen: not known. The CDR3 loop spans 16 amino acids. Germline assignment: CDR1 MNHEY and CDR2 SVGAGI. With V trimmed by 2 bases and J by 5 bases, 7 bases remained unmatched. This specimen comes from a study of OX40 agonist ivuxolimab in advanced cancers. General study findings and limits: It was not determined which antigens were specifically recognized by the peripheral T cells that had undergone clonal expansion.

Repertoires were generated with immunoSEQ multiplex PCR, while TCRdb's copy carries only in-frame clones and drops some. This sample yields roughly 92,000 clones, of which 90% are seen a single time; around 0.15% belongs to the top ten. The chain carries TRBV6-5 and TRBJ2-1; 9 bases map to TRBD2. The clonotype originates from an adult with an advanced solid tumor such as melanoma, head and neck, liver or kidney cancer. This specimen consisted of CD4+ or CD8+ T cells sorted from blood, obtained in a trial of the OX40 agonist ivuxolimab. CDR3 sequence reads: CASSYPAGGGHNEQFF. CDR3 in DNA: TGTGCCAGCAGTTACCCAGCGGGAGGCGGCCACAATGAGCAGTTCTTC.